A single sample is the source of the 12 T cell receptor beta chains below, sequenced in a study of T cell repertoires in cytomegalovirus infection. These receptors lack a known antigen. Each CDR3 protein gets one entry after TCRdb re-called the reads with MiXCR. This table holds about 130,000 distinct CDR3 sequences, about 32% found once. The sample consisted of CD8+ T cells from cultured PBMCs, taken from culture after CMV antigen stimulation. Receptor source: a human donor in good health (CMV status not recorded). Some clones in this sample may be carry-over from other donors' samples.

This clonotype was counted between two and nine times. The rearrangement uses TRBV7-8 and TRBJ2-1; 12 positions agree with TRBD2. Germline V gene data show CDR1 as SGHVS and CDR2 as FQNEAQ. V shed 4 bases, J shed 7 bases, and the junction held 8 bases outside the gene matches. This CDR3 region has 16 residues. The CDR3 loop is CASSSRLGTSGNEQFF. The CDR3, as DNA: TGTGCCAGCAGCTCGCGCCTCGGGACTAGCGGGAATGAGCAGTTCTTC.

The rearrangement joins TRBV27 to TRBJ1-5, with unresolved D. Germline V CDR1 and CDR2: MNHEY, SMNVEV (reference sequence). The CDR3 contains 14 residues. The V end was cut by 8 bases, the J end by 3 bases, with 14 bases between. CDR3 loop: CASQVLGYNQPQHF. DNA of the CDR3: TGTGCCAGCCAAGTTTTGGGGTACAATCAGCCCCAGCATTTT.

In its sample, this clonotype was seen a few times. The V gene is TRBV7-9, the J gene TRBJ2-1; D perhaps matches TRBD1 (5 bases). CDR3 size: 14 residues. Germline V CDR1 and CDR2: SEHNR, FQNEAQ (reference sequence). V gave up 5 bases and J gave up 5 bases, with 13 bases separating them. CDR3 nucleotide sequence: TGTGCCAGCAGCAAACAGGTTAACCACAATGAGCAGTTCTTC. Translated, it gives CASSKQVNHNEQFF.

This clonotype was seen at least ten times. CDR3 DNA: TGTGCCAGCAGTTACGTTTCGGGGACTGAAGCTTTCTTT. As protein: CASSYVSGTEAFF. V usage is TRBV6-5 and J usage is TRBJ1-1; D uncertain. The ends were cut back, 2 bases at V and 5 bases at J, with 9 bases in the middle. This CDR3 comprises 13 residues. Per the germline V gene, CDR1 is MNHEY and CDR2 is SVGAGI.

This chain connects TRBV6-1 to TRBJ2-3; TRBD1 might be the D (6 bases). CDR1 is MNHNS and CDR2 is SASEGT in the germline V gene. The CDR3 has 18 amino acids. V was trimmed by 1 base and J by 1 base, leaving 18 bases between them. The CDR3 region has the DNA TGTGCCAGCAGTGAAGTGGGGGCACCACAGGCCCGCACAGATACGCAGTATTTT. Translation: CASSEVGAPQARTDTQYF.

The chain uses TRBV2 and TRBJ2-7; 16 bases fit TRBD2. Trimming at V came to 7 bases and at J to 3 bases, leaving 18 bases not matched to a gene. Germline lookup yields CDR1 SNHLY and CDR2 FYNNEI. This CDR3 contains 20 residues. The CDR3 DNA sequence: TGTGCCAGCAATAAAGCTCCGGGACTAGCGGGGGGGCAGGCAAGCTACGAGCAGTACTTC. It translates to CASNKAPGLAGGQASYEQYF.

This clonotype rates as medium-sized (0.01 to 0.1%). This chain connects TRBV9 to TRBJ2-1; D unclear. The CDR3 covers 14 residues. Trimming cost V 0 bases and J 7 bases, with 11 bases left between them. CDR1 SGDLS and CDR2 YYNGEE come from the germline V gene. The CDR3 nucleotides are TGTGCCAGCAGCGTAGCTGGCAGATCAAATGAGCAGTTCTTC. As protein: CASSVAGRSNEQFF.

The chain combines TRBV14 with TRBJ1-2, with D possibly matching TRBD1 (5 bases). The V end was cut by 4 bases, the J end by 4 bases, with 13 bases between. The CDR3 spans 14 residues. Germline values: CDR1 SGHDN, CDR2 FVKESK. In DNA, the CDR3 is TGTGCCAGCAGCCCTAACACAGGACCCTATGGCTACACCTTC. Translation gives CASSPNTGPYGYTF.

The table lists this clonotype with a few counts. The gene calls are TRBV20-1 and TRBJ1-6; a weak D match, TRBD1 (6 bases). Per germline, CDR1 DFQATT and CDR2 SNEGSKA (reference sequence). The CDR3 is 16 amino acids. Trimming stripped 3 bases from V and 5 bases from J, with 17 bases between. CDR3 loop: CSARGAPTSHNSPLHF. CDR3 nucleotides: TGCAGTGCTAGGGGGGCCCCAACTTCCCATAATTCACCCCTCCACTTT.

Only one count was recorded for this clonotype. This chain links TRBV12-3 or TRBV12-4 with TRBJ1-2; 8 bases map to TRBD1. There are 13 residues in the CDR3. V shed 5 bases and J 4 bases; nucleotides not matched to a gene: 3. Here the CDR3 DNA reads TGTGCCAGCAGTCAACAGGGGGGCTATGGCTACACCTTC. Translation gives CASSQQGGYGYTF.

The chain employs TRBV5-6 and TRBJ1-2; D uncertain. The V end lost 0 bases, the J end lost 7 bases, and 19 bases lay between the germline ends. The CDR3 is 16 amino acids. The V gene's germline CDR1 is SGHDT and CDR2 YYEEEE. CDR3 DNA sequence: TGTGCCAGCAGCTTGGCGGTAGAACAGTCCGTCCTTGGCTACACCTTC. It translates to CASSLAVEQSVLGYTF. Using reference TRBV5-6 and TRBJ1-2 for the parts outside the CDR3, the full variable domain is DAGVTQSPTHLIKTRGQQVTLRCSPKSGHDTVSWYQQALGQGPQFIFQYYEEEERQRGNFPDRFSGHQFPNYSSELNVNALLLGDSALYLCASSLAVEQSVLGYTFGSGTRLTVV.

This clonotype was seen only a few times. The rearrangement uses TRBV7-9 and TRBJ2-3; D is perhaps TRBD2 (5 bases). V was clipped by 3 bases and J by 3 bases, with 10 bases between them. The CDR3 totals 14 residues. The V gene's germline CDR1 is SEHNR and CDR2 FQNEAQ (reference sequence). CDR3 DNA sequence: TGTGCCAGCAGCTTCCCGGGGTCTACAGATACGCAGTATTTT. It encodes CASSFPGSTDTQYF.